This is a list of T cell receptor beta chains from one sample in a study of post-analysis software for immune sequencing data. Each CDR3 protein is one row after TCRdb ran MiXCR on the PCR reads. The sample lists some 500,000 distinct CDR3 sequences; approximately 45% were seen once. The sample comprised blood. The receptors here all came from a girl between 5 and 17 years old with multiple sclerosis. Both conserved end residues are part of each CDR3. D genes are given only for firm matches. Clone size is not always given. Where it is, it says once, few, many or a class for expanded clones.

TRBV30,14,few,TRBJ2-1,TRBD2,CAYDSGSGGNEQFF,TGTGCCTATGATAGCGGGAGCGGGGGCAATGAGCAGTTCTTC
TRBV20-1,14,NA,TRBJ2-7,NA,CSARSTGLSYEQYF,TGCAGTGCTAGATCAACAGGGCTCTCCTACGAGCAGTACTTC
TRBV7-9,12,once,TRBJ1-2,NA,CASSLETHGYTF,TGTGCCAGCAGCTTAGAAACTCATGGCTACACCTTC
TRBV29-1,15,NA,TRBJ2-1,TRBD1,CSAGPGQGFYNEQFF,TGCAGCGCAGGGCCAGGACAGGGATTTTACAATGAGCAGTTCTTC
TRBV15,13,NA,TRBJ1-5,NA,CATSARTHQPQHF,TGTGCCACCAGCGCCCGGACCCATCAGCCCCAGCATTTT
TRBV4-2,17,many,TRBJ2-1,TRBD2,CASSQVYGTSDYNEQFF,TGTGCCAGCAGCCAAGTCTACGGGACTAGCGACTACAATGAGCAGTTCTTC
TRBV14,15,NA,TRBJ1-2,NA,CASSQDHRGAYGYTF,TGTGCCAGCAGCCAAGATCATCGGGGGGCATATGGCTACACCTTC
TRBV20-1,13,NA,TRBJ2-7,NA,CSARHSGSYEQYF,TGCAGTGCTAGACACAGTGGGTCCTACGAGCAGTACTTC
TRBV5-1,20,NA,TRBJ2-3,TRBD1,CASSLAIRTGATPGTDTQYF,TGCGCCAGCAGCTTGGCCATCAGGACAGGGGCCACCCCGGGCACAGATACGCAGTATTTT
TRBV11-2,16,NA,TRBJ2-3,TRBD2,CASSVGTSGSVYTQYF,TGTGCCAGCAGCGTCGGGACTAGCGGGAGTGTCTATACGCAGTATTTT
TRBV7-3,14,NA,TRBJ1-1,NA,CASSFGSGNTEAFF,TGTGCCAGCAGCTTTGGGTCGGGTAACACTGAAGCTTTCTTT
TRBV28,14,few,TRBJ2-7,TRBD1,CASSLDRAGYEQYF,TGTGCCAGCAGTTTAGACAGGGCTGGATACGAGCAGTACTTC
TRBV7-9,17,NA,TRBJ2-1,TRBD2,CASSSTSGRAPYNEQFF,TGTGCCAGCAGCTCGACTAGCGGGAGGGCCCCATACAATGAGCAGTTCTTC
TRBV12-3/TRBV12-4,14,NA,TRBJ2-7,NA,CASSYWTNSYEQYF,TGTGCCAGCAGTTACTGGACTAACTCCTACGAGCAGTACTTC
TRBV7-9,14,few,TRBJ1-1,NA,CASSLGSMNTEAFF,TGTGCCAGCAGCTTAGGTAGTATGAACACTGAAGCTTTCTTT
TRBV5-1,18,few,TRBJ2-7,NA,CASSLDLRGATRDYEQYF,TGCGCCAGCAGCTTGGATCTTCGAGGGGCCACCCGCGATTACGAGCAGTACTTC
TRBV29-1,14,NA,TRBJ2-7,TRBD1,CSGIKQGVRGEQYF,TGCAGCGGAATTAAGCAGGGGGTTAGAGGGGAGCAGTACTTC